This TCR beta chain appears in the sequencing data of a study of response to subunit inactivated influenza vaccine. There are a few counts of this clonotype. Its antigen is not known. V lost 6 bases to trimming and J lost 0 bases, with 11 bases between them. The CDR3 contains 15 residues. Germline V gives CDR1 WSHSY, CDR2 SAAADI. TCRdb analysed the RT-PCR reads with MiXCR anew, one entry per CDR3 protein. The repertoire includes roughly 700,000 distinct CDR3 sequences, about 15% of them detected once, and more than 9% sits in the top ten. Broader study findings: It was the authors' suggestion that each seasonal influenza vaccination recruits few new T cells.

This TCR derives from a man aged 50 or older who received an inactivated influenza vaccine. Material: PBMCs from blood, obtained 11 to 12 days after vaccination. The rearrangement links TRBV10-2 to TRBJ1-4; D is possibly TRBD1 (5 bases). DNA of the CDR3: TGCGCCAGCAGAAGGGACGGCTCAACTAATGAAAAACTGTTTTTT. This codes for CASRRDGSTNEKLFF.